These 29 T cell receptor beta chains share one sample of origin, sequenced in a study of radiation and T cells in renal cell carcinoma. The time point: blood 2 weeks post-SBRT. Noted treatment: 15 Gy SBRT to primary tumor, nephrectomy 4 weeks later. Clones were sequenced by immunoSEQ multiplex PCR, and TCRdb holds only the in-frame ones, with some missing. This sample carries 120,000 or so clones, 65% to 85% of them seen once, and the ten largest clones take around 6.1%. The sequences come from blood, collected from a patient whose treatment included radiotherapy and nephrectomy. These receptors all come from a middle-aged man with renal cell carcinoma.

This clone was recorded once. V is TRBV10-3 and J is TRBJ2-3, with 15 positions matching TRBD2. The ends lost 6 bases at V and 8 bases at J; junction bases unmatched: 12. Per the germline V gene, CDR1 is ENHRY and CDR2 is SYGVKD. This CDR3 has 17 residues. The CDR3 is CAIREGLAGGPGGTQYF. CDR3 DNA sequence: TGTGCCATCAGAGAAGGACTAGCGGGAGGGCCTGGGGGTACGCAGTATTTT.

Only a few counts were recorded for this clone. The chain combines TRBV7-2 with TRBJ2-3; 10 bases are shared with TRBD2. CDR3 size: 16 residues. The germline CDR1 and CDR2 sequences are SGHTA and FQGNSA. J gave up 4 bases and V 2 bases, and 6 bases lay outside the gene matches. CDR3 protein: CASSLSGGATPDTQYF. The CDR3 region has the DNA TGTGCCAGCAGCTTAAGCGGGGGGGCTACCCCAGATACGCAGTATTTT.

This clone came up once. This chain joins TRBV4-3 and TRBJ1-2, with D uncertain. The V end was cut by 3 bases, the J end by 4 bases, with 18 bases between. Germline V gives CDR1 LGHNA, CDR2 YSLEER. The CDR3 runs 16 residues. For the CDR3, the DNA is TGCGCCAGCAGCCATGGTCTACGAGGGAGAGGCTATGGCTACACCTTC. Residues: CASSHGLRGRGYGYTF.

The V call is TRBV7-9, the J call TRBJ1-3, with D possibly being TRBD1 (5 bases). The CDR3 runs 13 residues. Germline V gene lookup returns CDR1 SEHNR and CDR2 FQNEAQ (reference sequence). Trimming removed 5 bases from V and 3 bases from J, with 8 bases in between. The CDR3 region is CASSRGGGNTIYF. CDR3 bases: TGTGCCAGCAGCCGCGGGGGTGGAAACACCATATATTTT.

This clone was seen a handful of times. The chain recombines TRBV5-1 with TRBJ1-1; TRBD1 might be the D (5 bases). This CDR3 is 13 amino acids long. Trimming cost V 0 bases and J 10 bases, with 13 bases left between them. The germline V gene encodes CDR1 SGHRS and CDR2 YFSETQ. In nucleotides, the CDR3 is TGCGCCAGCAGCTTGGCTGGGGGTGAAGTAGCTTTCTTT. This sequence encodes CASSLAGGEVAFF. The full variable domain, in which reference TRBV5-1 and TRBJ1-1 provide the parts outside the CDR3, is KAGVTQTPRYLIKTRGQQVTLSCSPISGHRSVSWYQQTPGQGLQFLFEYFSETQRNKGNFPGRFSGRQFSNSRSEMNVSTLELGDSALYLCASSLAGGEVAFFGQGTRLTVV.

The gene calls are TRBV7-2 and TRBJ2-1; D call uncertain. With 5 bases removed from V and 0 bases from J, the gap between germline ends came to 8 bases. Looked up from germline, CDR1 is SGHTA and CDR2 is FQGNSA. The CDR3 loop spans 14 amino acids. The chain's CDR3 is CASSQDHSYNEQFF. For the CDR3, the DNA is TGTGCCAGCAGCCAGGACCACTCCTACAATGAGCAGTTCTTC.

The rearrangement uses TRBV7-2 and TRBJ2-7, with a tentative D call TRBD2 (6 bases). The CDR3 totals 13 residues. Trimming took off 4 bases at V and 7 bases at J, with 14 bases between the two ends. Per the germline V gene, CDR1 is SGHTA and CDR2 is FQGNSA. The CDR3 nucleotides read TGTGCCAGCAGCTCGGGACTCCAATATGAGCAGTACTTC. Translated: CASSSGLQYEQYF.

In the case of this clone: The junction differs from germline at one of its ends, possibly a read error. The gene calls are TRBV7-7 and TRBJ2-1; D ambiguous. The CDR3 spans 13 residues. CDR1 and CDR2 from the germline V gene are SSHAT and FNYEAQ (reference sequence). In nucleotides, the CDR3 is TGTGCTAGCAGCTTAGTGACTGGCAATGAGCAGTTCTTC. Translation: CASSLVTGNEQFF. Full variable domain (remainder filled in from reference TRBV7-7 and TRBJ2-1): GAGVSQSPRYKVTKRGQDVTLRCDPISSHATLYWYQQALGQGPEFLTYFNYEAQPDKSGLPSDRFSAERPEGSISTLTIQRTEQRDSAMYRCASSLVTGNEQFFGPGTRLTVL.

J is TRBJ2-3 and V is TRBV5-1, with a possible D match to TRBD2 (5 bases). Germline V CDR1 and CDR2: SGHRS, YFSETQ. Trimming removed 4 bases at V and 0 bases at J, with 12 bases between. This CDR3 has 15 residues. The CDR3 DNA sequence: TGCGCCAGCAGCCAGCTCCGGACTAGCACAGATACGCAGTATTTT. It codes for CASSQLRTSTDTQYF.

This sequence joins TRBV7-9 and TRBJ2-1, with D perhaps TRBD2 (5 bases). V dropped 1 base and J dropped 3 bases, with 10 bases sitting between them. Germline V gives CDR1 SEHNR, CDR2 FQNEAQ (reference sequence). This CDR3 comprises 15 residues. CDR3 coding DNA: TGTGCCAGCAGCTTAGTCCTCGGGATCTACAATGAGCAGTTCTTC. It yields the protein CASSLVLGIYNEQFF.

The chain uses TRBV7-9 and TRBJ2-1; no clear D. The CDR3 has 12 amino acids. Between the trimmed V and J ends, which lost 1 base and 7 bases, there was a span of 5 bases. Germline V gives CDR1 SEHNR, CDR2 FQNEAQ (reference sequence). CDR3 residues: CASSLGFNEQFF. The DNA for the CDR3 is TGTGCCAGCAGCTTAGGGTTTAATGAGCAGTTCTTC.

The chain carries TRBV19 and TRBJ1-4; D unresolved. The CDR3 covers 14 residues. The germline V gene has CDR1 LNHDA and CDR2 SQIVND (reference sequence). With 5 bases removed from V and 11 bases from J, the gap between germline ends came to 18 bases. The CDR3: CASSFADDLGKLFF. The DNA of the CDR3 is TGTGCCAGTAGTTTCGCCGACGATCTAGGGAAACTGTTTTTT.

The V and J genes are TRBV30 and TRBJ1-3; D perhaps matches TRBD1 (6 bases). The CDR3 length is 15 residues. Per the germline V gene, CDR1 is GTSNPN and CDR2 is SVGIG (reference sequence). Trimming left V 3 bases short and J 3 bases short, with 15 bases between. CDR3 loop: CAWSPGQGHGNTIYF. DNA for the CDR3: TGTGCCTGGAGCCCTGGGCAGGGACATGGAAACACCATATATTTT.

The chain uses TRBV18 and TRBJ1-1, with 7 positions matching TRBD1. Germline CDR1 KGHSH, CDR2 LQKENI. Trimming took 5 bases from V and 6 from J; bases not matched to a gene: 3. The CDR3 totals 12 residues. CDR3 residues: CASSIDRAEAFF. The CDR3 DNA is TGTGCCAGCTCAATAGACAGGGCTGAAGCTTTCTTT.

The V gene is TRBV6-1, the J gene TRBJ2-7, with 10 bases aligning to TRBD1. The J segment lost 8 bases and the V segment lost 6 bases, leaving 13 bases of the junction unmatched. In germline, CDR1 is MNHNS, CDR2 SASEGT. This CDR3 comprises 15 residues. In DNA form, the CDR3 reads TGTGCCAGCAGGATTACCGGGACAGGGGTGGTTAAGCAGTACTTC. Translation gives CASRITGTGVVKQYF.

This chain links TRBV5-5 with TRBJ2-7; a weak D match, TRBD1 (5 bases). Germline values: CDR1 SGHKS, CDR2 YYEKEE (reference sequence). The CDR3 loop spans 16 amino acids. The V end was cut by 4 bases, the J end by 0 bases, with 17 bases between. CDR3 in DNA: TGTGCCAGCAGCCCGGTCGGACAAATGGTCTCCTACGAGCAGTACTTC. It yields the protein CASSPVGQMVSYEQYF.

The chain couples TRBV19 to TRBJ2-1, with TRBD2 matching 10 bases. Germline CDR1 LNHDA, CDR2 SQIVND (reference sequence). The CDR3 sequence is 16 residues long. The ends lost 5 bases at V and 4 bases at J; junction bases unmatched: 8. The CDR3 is CASSGRLAGFYNEQFF. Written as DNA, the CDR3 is TGTGCCAGTAGTGGAAGACTAGCGGGCTTTTACAATGAGCAGTTCTTC.

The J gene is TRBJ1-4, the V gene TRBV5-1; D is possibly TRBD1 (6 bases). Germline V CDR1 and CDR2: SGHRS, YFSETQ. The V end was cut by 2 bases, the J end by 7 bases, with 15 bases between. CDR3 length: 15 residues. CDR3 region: CASSLSRGQGEKLFF. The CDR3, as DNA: TGCGCCAGCAGCTTAAGCAGGGGTCAGGGTGAAAAACTGTTTTTT.

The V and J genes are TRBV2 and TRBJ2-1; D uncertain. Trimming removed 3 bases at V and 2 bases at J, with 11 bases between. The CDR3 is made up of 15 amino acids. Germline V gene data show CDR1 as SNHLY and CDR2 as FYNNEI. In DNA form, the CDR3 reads TGTGCCAGCAGTGATAACCTAGGGACCTACAATGAGCAGTTCTTC. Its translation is CASSDNLGTYNEQFF.

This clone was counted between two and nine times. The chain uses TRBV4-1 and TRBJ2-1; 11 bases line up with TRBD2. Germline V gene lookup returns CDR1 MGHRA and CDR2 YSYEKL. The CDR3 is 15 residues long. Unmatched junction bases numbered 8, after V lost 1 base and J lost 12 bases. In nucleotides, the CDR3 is TGCGCCAGCAGCCAAGGACTAGCGGGAAGTCTTTGGCAGTTCTTC. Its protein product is CASSQGLAGSLWQFF.

The CDR3, as DNA: TGTGCCAGCAGCTTGGGCGGGGCGCGGGATCAGCCCCAGCATTTT. This codes for CASSLGGARDQPQHF. J is TRBJ1-5 and V is TRBV5-4, with a weak D call TRBD1 (5 bases). CDR1 is SGHNT, CDR2 YYREEE, per germline (reference sequence). This CDR3 is built from 15 residues. With 0 bases removed from V and 5 bases from J, the gap between germline ends came to 12 bases.

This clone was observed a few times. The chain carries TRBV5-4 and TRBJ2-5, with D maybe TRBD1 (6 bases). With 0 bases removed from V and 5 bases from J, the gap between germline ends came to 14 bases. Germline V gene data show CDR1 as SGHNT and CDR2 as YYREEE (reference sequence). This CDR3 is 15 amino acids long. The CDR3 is CASSLVGARGETQYF. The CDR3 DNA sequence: TGTGCCAGCAGCTTGGTTGGAGCGAGGGGGGAGACCCAGTACTTC.

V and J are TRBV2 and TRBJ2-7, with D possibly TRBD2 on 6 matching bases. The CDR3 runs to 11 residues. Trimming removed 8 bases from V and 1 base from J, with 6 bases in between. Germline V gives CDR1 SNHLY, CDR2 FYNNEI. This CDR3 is CASGTSYEQYF. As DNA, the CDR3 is TGTGCCAGCGGGACTTCCTACGAGCAGTACTTC.

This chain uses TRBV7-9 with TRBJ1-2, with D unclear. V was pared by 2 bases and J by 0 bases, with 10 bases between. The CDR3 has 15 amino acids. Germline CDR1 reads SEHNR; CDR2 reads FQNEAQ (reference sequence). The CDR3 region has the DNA TGTGCCAGCAGCTTACCGCACGATCCTAACTATGGCTACACCTTC. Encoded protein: CASSLPHDPNYGYTF.

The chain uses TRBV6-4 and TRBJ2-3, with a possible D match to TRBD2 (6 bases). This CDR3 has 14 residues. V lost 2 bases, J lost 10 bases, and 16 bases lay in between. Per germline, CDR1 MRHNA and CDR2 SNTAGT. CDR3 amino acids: CASSDGTQGTAQYF. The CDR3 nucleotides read TGTGCCAGCAGTGACGGGACTCAGGGTACGGCGCAGTATTTT.

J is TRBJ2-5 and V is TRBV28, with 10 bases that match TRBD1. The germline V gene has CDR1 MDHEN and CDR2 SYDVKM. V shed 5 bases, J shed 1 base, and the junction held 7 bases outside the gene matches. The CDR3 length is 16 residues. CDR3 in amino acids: CASSTPGQGFQETQYF. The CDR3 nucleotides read TGTGCCAGCAGTACTCCGGGACAGGGGTTCCAAGAGACCCAGTACTTC.

CDR3: CASRGQGAEQYF. DNA of the CDR3: TGTGCCAGCCGGGGACAGGGGGCCGAGCAGTACTTC. The chain recombines TRBV7-9 with TRBJ2-7; the match to TRBD1 covers 12 bases. This CDR3 has 12 amino acids. Unmatched junction bases numbered 2, after V lost 8 bases and J lost 6 bases. Germline V lookup: CDR1 SEHNR, CDR2 FQNEAQ (reference sequence).

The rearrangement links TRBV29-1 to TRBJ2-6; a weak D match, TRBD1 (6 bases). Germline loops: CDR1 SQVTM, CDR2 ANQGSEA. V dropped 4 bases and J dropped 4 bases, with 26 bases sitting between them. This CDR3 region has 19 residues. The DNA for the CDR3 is TGCAGCGTTGGTTATGGGGGACACGGCCTGGGACCCGGGGCCAACGTCCTGACTTTC. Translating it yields CSVGYGGHGLGPGANVLTF.

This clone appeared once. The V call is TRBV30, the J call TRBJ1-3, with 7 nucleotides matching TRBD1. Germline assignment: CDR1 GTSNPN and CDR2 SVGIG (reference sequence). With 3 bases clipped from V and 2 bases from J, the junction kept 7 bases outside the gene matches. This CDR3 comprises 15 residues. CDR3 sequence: CAWRPQGRAGNTIYF. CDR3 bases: TGTGCCTGGAGGCCACAGGGGAGGGCTGGAAACACCATATATTTT.